A single sample gave rise to the 26 T cell receptor beta chains below, sequenced in a study of graft-versus-host responses after intestinal transplantation. TCRdb's table, derived via immunoSEQ multiplex PCR, lists solely in-frame clones and lacks some. Among approximately 120,000 clones listed, about 92% were seen once. For these receptors, no antigen is known. Specimen: unstimulated CD4+ T cells sorted from spleen or lymph node cells, collected before intestinal transplant. The receptors come from a human donor who received an intestinal transplant.

This chain uses TRBV5-1 with TRBJ2-7, with a possible D match to TRBD2 (5 bases). The V end lost 5 bases, the J end lost 5 bases, and 11 bases lay between the germline ends. Germline V gene lookup returns CDR1 SGHRS and CDR2 YFSETQ. This CDR3 has 12 residues. CDR3 amino acids: CASRGVGDEQYF. In DNA, the CDR3 is TGCGCCAGCAGAGGTGTGGGAGACGAGCAGTACTTC.

The J gene is TRBJ2-3, the V gene TRBV25-1; no definite D call. V shed 6 bases and J shed 2 bases, with 15 bases lying between them. Germline V gives CDR1 MGHDK, CDR2 SYGVNS. The CDR3 totals 15 residues. The CDR3 region has the DNA TGTGCCAGCAGCAAAAGTTCCGGGTTCACAGATACGCAGTATTTT. Translation: CASSKSSGFTDTQYF.

The V call is TRBV11-2, the J call TRBJ2-2; 15 nucleotides agree with TRBD2. Trimming removed 5 bases from V and 4 bases from J; junction bases left unmatched: 8. Per the germline V gene, CDR1 is SGHAT and CDR2 is FQNNGV. This CDR3 spans 18 amino acids. Here the CDR3 DNA reads TGTGCCAGCAGCCTTGGACTAGCGGGGGGGCGGGGCACCGGGGAGCTGTTTTTT. Translation: CASSLGLAGGRGTGELFF.

This chain links TRBV18 with TRBJ2-2; TRBD1 agrees at 7 bases. Germline-derived CDR1 and CDR2 are KGHSH and LQKENI. V gave up 3 bases and J gave up 6 bases; unmatched junction bases: 1. The CDR3 loop spans 13 amino acids. DNA for the CDR3: TGTGCCAGCTCACCTCAGGGGGCCGGGGAGCTGTTTTTT. Protein: CASSPQGAGELFF. Complete variable domain (other parts from reference TRBV18 and TRBJ2-2): NAGVMQNPRHLVRRRGQEARLRCSPMKGHSHVYWYRQLPEEGLKFMVYLQKENIIDESGMPKERFSAEFPKEGPSILRIQQVVRGDSAAYFCASSPQGAGELFFGEGSRLTVL.

The CDR3 coding sequence is TGTGCCAGCAGTAAGATAGCGGGGGGGCTCAATGAGCAGTTCTTC. Protein: CASSKIAGGLNEQFF. The chain recombines TRBV2 with TRBJ2-1; TRBD2 matches 11 bases. CDR1 SNHLY and CDR2 FYNNEI come from the germline V gene. With 5 bases clipped from V and 6 bases from J, the junction kept 6 bases outside the gene matches. This CDR3 region has 15 residues.

The genes are TRBV4-1 and TRBJ1-3, with D unresolved. The V gene's germline CDR1 is MGHRA and CDR2 YSYEKL. V gave up 6 bases and J gave up 0 bases, with 15 bases separating them. The CDR3 runs to 16 residues. CDR3 region: CASSLTPEVSGNTIYF. The CDR3 nucleotides are TGCGCCAGCAGTCTCACCCCAGAAGTCTCTGGAAACACCATATATTTT.

V and J are TRBV27 and TRBJ2-5; D not certain. Germline values: CDR1 MNHEY, CDR2 SMNVEV (reference sequence). The CDR3 totals 13 residues. This CDR3 is CPPPGLQEETQYF. For the CDR3, the DNA is TGTCCCCCGCCGGGCCTTCAGGAGGAGACCCAGTACTTC.

The genes are TRBV5-4 and TRBJ2-7, with D possibly being TRBD1 or TRBD2 (5 bases each). Germline lookup yields CDR1 SGHNT and CDR2 YYREEE (reference sequence). This CDR3 is built from 18 residues. Trimming removed 4 bases at V and 3 bases at J, with 26 bases between. CDR3 residues: CASSPFYWTQGRIYEQYF. The CDR3 DNA is TGTGCCAGCAGCCCTTTTTACTGGACTCAGGGACGGATCTACGAGCAGTACTTC.

The chain uses TRBV5-1 and TRBJ2-3; D possibly uses TRBD1 or TRBD2 (6 bases each). Germline CDR1 reads SGHRS; CDR2 reads YFSETQ. Trimming pared 0 bases from V and 0 bases from J, leaving 11 bases between. CDR3 size: 16 residues. The CDR3 is CASSLAPGASTDTQYF. As DNA, the CDR3 is TGCGCCAGCAGCTTGGCCCCGGGGGCCAGCACAGATACGCAGTATTTT.

The chain is built from TRBV2 and TRBJ1-4, with 9 bases that match TRBD1. The CDR3 loop spans 14 amino acids. Per germline, CDR1 SNHLY and CDR2 FYNNEI. The V gene end was trimmed by 6 bases and the J gene end by 8 bases; junction bases not matched to a gene: 7. CDR3 DNA sequence: TGTGCCAGCAGGCGGACAGGGGATCGGGAAAAACTGTTTTTT. Translation: CASRRTGDREKLFF. Full variable domain (rest looked up from reference TRBV2 and TRBJ1-4): EPEVTQTPSHQVTQMGQEVILRCVPISNHLYFYWYRQILGQKVEFLVSFYNNEISEKSEIFDDQFSVERPDGSNFTLKIRSTKLEDSAMYFCASRRTGDREKLFFGSGTQLSVL.

The V and J genes are TRBV10-1 and TRBJ2-5, with 10 bases lining up with TRBD2. Germline-derived CDR1 and CDR2 are WNHNN and SYGVQD (reference sequence). Trimming removed 4 bases from V and 4 bases from J; junction bases left unmatched: 6. CDR3 length: 15 residues. CDR3 sequence reads: CASSGRTSGRETQYF. As DNA, the CDR3 is TGCGCCAGCAGTGGGCGGACTAGCGGACGAGAGACCCAGTACTTC.

The J gene is TRBJ1-2, the V gene TRBV6-6, with TRBD1 matching over 10 bases. The J segment lost 12 bases and the V segment lost 6 bases, leaving 16 bases of the junction unmatched. The CDR3 totals 15 residues. Germline CDR1 MNHNY, CDR2 SVGAGI (reference sequence). The CDR3 coding sequence is TGTGCCAGCAGCCCCGCCCCGAGGACAGGGGGGTCCCACACCTTC. This codes for CASSPAPRTGGSHTF.

This sequence joins TRBV6-1 and TRBJ1-1; D is unresolved. The V gene's germline CDR1 is MNHNS and CDR2 SASEGT. This CDR3 comprises 8 residues. Trimming left V 5 bases short and J 14 bases short, with 6 bases between. The CDR3, as DNA: TGTGCCAGCAGTCCTAAATTCTTT. This sequence encodes CASSPKFF.

The V and J genes are TRBV6-8 and TRBJ1-1; the D gene is possibly TRBD1 (6 bases). The CDR3 is 14 amino acids. The ends were cut back, 4 bases at V and 5 bases at J, with 14 bases in the middle. Germline CDR1 MNHGY, CDR2 SAAAGT. This chain's CDR3 is CASSFLRGGTEAFF. CDR3 nucleotide sequence: TGTGCCAGCAGTTTCCTCCGAGGGGGGACTGAAGCTTTCTTT.

Only one count was recorded for this clone. The chain recombines TRBV6-1 with TRBJ2-3; D may correspond to TRBD1 or TRBD2 (5 bases each). The CDR3 has 15 amino acids. Per germline, CDR1 MNHNS and CDR2 SASEGT. The germline V and J ends were trimmed by 3 bases and 11 bases, with 21 bases remaining between them. The CDR3: CASSEGTSGAVEQYF. As DNA, the CDR3 is TGTGCCAGCAGTGAGGGGACGTCTGGGGCGGTCGAGCAGTATTTT.

The chain uses TRBV25-1 and TRBJ2-5, with 7 bases lining up with TRBD1. Germline CDR1 reads MGHDK; CDR2 reads SYGVNS. V shed 2 bases, J shed 3 bases, and the junction held 6 bases outside the gene matches. CDR3 length: 15 residues. The CDR3 nucleotides are TGTGCCAGCAGTGAACTTGACAGGGACAAAGAGACCCAGTACTTC. Protein: CASSELDRDKETQYF. Looking up the rest from reference TRBV25-1 and TRBJ2-5 gives the full variable domain: EADIYQTPRYLVIGTGKKITLECSQTMGHDKMYWYQQDPGMELHLIHYSYGVNSTEKGDLSSESTVSRIRTEHFPLTLESARPSHTSQYLCASSELDRDKETQYFGPGTRLLVL.

The genes are TRBV5-4 and TRBJ2-3; 8 nucleotides agree with TRBD1. Germline V gene sequence: CDR1 SGHNT, CDR2 YYREEE (reference sequence). V lost 2 bases to trimming and J lost 5 bases; unmatched junction nucleotides: 10. CDR3 length: 16 amino acids. The CDR3 DNA follows: TGTGCCAGCAGCTTACGCGACAGGGGTGTGAGAGATACGCAGTATTTT. Its protein product is CASSLRDRGVRDTQYF.

This clone was seen a handful of times. This chain uses TRBV5-1 with TRBJ2-5; no reliable D call. V dropped 5 bases and J dropped 4 bases, with 6 bases sitting between them. Per the germline V gene, CDR1 is SGHRS and CDR2 is YFSETQ. The CDR3 has 11 residues. For the CDR3, the DNA is TGCGCCAGCAGAGAGGCAGAGACCCAGTACTTC. Protein product: CASREAETQYF.

This chain uses TRBV6-1 with TRBJ1-5; 7 bases line up with TRBD1. This CDR3 comprises 15 residues. V trimming: 5 bases; J trimming: 0 bases; junction bases outside the gene matches: 4. Germline V lookup: CDR1 MNHNS, CDR2 SASEGT. The CDR3 is CASSPGTDSNQPQHF. The CDR3 DNA sequence: TGTGCCAGCAGTCCCGGGACAGATAGCAATCAGCCCCAGCATTTT.

This clone was detected only once. This chain joins TRBV18 and TRBJ2-7; maybe TRBD2 (6 bases). CDR1 and CDR2 from the germline V gene are KGHSH and LQKENI. Trimming took 0 bases from V and 6 from J, leaving 18 bases between them. The CDR3 loop spans 16 amino acids. In nucleotides, the CDR3 is TGTGCCAGCTCACCACCATCCCTAGCGATGGTAGGCGAGCAGTACTTC. This encodes CASSPPSLAMVGEQYF.

V is TRBV5-1 and J is TRBJ2-7; D unresolved. V was shortened by 6 bases and J by 2 bases, with 18 bases between the two germline ends. The CDR3 consists of 15 residues. The V gene's germline CDR1 is SGHRS and CDR2 YFSETQ. The CDR3 region is CASTKDPHHPYEQYF. DNA of the CDR3: TGCGCCAGCACGAAGGATCCACACCACCCCTACGAGCAGTACTTC.

The chain carries TRBV10-2 and TRBJ1-5; 10 bases map to TRBD1. CDR1 is WSHSY, CDR2 SAAADI, per germline. The CDR3 consists of 16 residues. After removal of 5 bases from V and 2 bases from J, the junction contained 6 bases not matched to a gene. CDR3: CASSPIGTGGNQPQHF. DNA for the CDR3: TGCGCCAGCAGTCCCATCGGGACAGGGGGCAATCAGCCCCAGCATTTT.

The chain couples TRBV6-1 to TRBJ1-2; D is uncertain. Trimming left V 11 bases short and J 8 bases short, with 9 bases between. Per the germline V gene, CDR1 is MNHNS and CDR2 is SASEGT. This CDR3 spans 9 amino acids. The CDR3 spells CAGQLGYTF. The CDR3 DNA is TGTGCCGGGCAATTGGGCTACACCTTC.

V gene TRBV7-9 combines with J gene TRBJ2-6, with D hard to call. The CDR3 runs to 14 residues. In germline, CDR1 is SEHNR, CDR2 FQNEAQ (reference sequence). Trimming took off 5 bases at V and 2 bases at J, with 7 bases between the two ends. CDR3 DNA sequence: TGTGCCAGCAGCGAGAATCCTGGGGCCAACGTCCTGACTTTC. Protein: CASSENPGANVLTF.

The chain recombines TRBV5-4 with TRBJ2-1, with no clear D. The V gene lost 0 bases and the J gene lost 8 bases, with 9 bases spanning the gap. Per the germline V gene, CDR1 is SGHNT and CDR2 is YYREEE (reference sequence). The CDR3 runs 13 residues. The CDR3 sequence is CASSLVSFDEQFF. In nucleotides, the CDR3 is TGTGCCAGCAGCTTGGTTAGCTTCGATGAGCAGTTCTTC.

J is TRBJ2-7 and V is TRBV2; TRBD1 matches at 8 bases. CDR3 length equals 14 residues. The V segment lost 7 bases and the J segment 6 bases; nucleotides outside the gene matches: 11. Germline CDR1 is SNHLY and CDR2 is FYNNEI. CDR3 in DNA: TGTGCCAGCACACAATCGACAGGGGCGGGCGAGCAGTACTTC. It translates to CASTQSTGAGEQYF. The variable domain in full, with the rest retrieved from reference TRBV2 and TRBJ2-7, is EPEVTQTPSHQVTQMGQEVILRCVPISNHLYFYWYRQILGQKVEFLVSFYNNEISEKSEIFDDQFSVERPDGSNFTLKIRSTKLEDSAMYFCASTQSTGAGEQYFGPGTRLTVT.